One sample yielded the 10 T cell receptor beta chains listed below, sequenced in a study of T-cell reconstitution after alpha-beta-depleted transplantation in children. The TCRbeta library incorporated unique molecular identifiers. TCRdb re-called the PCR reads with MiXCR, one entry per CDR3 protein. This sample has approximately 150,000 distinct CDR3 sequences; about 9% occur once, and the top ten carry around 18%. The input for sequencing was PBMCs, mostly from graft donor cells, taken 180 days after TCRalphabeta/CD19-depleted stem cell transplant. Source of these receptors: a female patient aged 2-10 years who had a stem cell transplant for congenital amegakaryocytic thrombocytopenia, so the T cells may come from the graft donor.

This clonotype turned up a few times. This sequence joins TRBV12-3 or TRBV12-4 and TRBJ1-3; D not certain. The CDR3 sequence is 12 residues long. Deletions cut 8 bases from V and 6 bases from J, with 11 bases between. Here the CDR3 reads CASGQWVNTIYF. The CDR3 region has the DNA TGTGCCAGCGGGCAGTGGGTAAACACCATATATTTT.

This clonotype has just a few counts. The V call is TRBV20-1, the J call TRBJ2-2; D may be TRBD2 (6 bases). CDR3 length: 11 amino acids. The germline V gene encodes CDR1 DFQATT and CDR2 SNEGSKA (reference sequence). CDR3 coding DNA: TGCAGCGTCAGGGAGGCCGGGGAGCTGTTTTTT. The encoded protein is CSVREAGELFF.

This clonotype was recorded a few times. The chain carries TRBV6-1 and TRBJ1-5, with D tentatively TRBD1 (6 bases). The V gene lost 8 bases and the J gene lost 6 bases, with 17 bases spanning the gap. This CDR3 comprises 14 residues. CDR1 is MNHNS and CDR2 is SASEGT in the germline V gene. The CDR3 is CASCGGQGTQPQHF. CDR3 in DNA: TGTGCCAGCTGTGGGGGGCAGGGAACTCAGCCCCAGCATTTT.

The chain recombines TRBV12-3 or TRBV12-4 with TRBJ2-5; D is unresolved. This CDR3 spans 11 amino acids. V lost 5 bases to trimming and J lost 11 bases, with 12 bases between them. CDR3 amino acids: CASSRRATQYF. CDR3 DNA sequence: TGTGCCAGCAGTCGCCGGGCCACGCAGTACTTC.

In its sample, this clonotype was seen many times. The DNA for the CDR3 is TGCAGTGCTAGGGAAACAGGGAGGGAAAAACTGTTTTTT. Protein sequence: CSARETGREKLFF. J is TRBJ1-4 and V is TRBV20-1; the D gene is possibly TRBD1 (6 bases). This CDR3 region has 13 residues. Trimming stripped 3 bases from V and 8 bases from J, with 13 bases between. The germline CDR1 and CDR2 sequences are DFQATT and SNEGSKA (reference sequence).

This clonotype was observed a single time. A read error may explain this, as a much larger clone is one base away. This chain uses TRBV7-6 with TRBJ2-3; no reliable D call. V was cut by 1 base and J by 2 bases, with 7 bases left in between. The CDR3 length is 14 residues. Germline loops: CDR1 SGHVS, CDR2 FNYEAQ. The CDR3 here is CASSLEAPTDTQYF. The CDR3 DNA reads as TGTGCCAGCAGCTTAGAGGCCCCCACAGATACGCAGTATTTT.

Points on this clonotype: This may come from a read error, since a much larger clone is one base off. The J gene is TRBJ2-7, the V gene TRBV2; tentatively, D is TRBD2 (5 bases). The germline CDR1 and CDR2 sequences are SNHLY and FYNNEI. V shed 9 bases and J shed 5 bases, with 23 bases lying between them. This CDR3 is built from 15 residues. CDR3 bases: TGTGCCAGAAGTTATGAAAGAGGGAGATTAAACGAGCAGTACTTC. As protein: CARSYERGRLNEQYF.

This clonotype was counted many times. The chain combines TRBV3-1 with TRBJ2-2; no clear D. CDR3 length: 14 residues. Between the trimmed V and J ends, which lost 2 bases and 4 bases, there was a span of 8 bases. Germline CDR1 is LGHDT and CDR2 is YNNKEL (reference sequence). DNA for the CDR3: TGTGCCAGCAGCCAATTACCCGGCACCGGGGAGCTGTTTTTT. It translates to CASSQLPGTGELFF.

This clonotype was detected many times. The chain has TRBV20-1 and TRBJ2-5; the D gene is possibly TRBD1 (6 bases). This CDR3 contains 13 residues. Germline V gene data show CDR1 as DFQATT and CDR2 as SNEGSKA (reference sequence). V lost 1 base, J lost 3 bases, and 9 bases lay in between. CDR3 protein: CSARVEGEETQYF. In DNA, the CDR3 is TGCAGTGCTAGAGTTGAGGGGGAAGAGACCCAGTACTTC.

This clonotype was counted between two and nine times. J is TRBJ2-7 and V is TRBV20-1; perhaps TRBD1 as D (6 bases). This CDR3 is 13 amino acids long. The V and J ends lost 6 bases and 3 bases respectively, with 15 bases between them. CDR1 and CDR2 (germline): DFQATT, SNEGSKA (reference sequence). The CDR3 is CSATGTTNYEQYF. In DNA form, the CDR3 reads TGCAGTGCAACCGGGACAACAAACTACGAGCAGTACTTC.